Listed below are T cell receptor beta chains from one sample, sequenced in a study of patients and donors after allogeneic stem cell transplantation. TCRdb reprocessed the RT-PCR reads with MiXCR, giving one entry per CDR3 protein. The table shows roughly 880,000 distinct CDR3 sequences, with 18% occurring only once. Sequenced input: blood, either unsorted or a sorted T cell fraction (not recorded which). The receptors were gathered from a human donor who was either an allogeneic HSCT recipient or a stem cell or donor lymphocyte infusion donor (not recorded which). It is not recorded whose cells these are; they may come from a transplant donor. Both conserved end residues are part of each CDR3. The D gene is left open where the match is weak. Only part of the rows carry a size: once, few, many, or a class if the clone is expanded.

NA	TRBV10-3	NA	TRBJ2-5	CAISEGEETQYF	TGTGCCATCAGCGAGGGGGAAGAGACCCAGTACTTC
NA	TRBV6-1	NA	TRBJ1-4	CASSGDQGGGEKLFF	TGTGCCAGCAGTGGAGATCAAGGGGGAGGTGAAAAACTGTTTTTT
once	TRBV11-2	NA	TRBJ2-7	CASSLEAGGDEQYF	TGTGCCAGCAGCTTAGAGGCGGGCGGCGACGAGCAGTACTTC
NA	TRBV3-1	NA	TRBJ2-1	CASSQESASYNEQFF	TGTGCCAGCAGCCAAGAAAGCGCCTCCTACAATGAGCAGTTCTTC
few	TRBV24-1	NA	TRBJ2-1	CAITSDAPPNEQFF	TGTGCCATTACCTCGGACGCCCCACCCAATGAGCAGTTCTTC
NA	TRBV29-1	TRBD2	TRBJ2-5	CSVGEGSGETQYF	TGCAGCGTGGGGGAGGGTAGCGGAGAGACCCAGTACTTC
many	TRBV12-3/TRBV12-4	NA	TRBJ2-1	CASSFWGEYNEQFF	TGTGCCAGCAGTTTTTGGGGGGAATACAATGAGCAGTTCTTC
NA	TRBV27	NA	TRBJ2-7	CASSLTRQASKQYF	TGTGCCAGCAGTCTTACCCGACAGGCGTCTAAGCAGTACTTC
few	TRBV3-1	TRBD1	TRBJ2-7	CASSPRTGIQQYF	TGTGCCAGCAGCCCACGGACAGGGATCCAGCAGTACTTC
few	TRBV20-1	TRBD2	TRBJ2-3	CSASQRDQIDTQYF	TGCAGTGCTAGCCAGCGGGATCAGATAGATACGCAGTATTTT
NA	TRBV5-5	NA	TRBJ2-7	CASMVSVHSYEQYF	TGTGCCAGCATGGTGAGCGTGCACTCCTACGAGCAGTACTTC
NA	TRBV6-1	TRBD2	TRBJ2-7	CASGTAGESSYEQYF	TGTGCCTCCGGGACTGCGGGGGAATCTTCCTACGAGCAGTACTTC
NA	TRBV20-1	TRBD2	TRBJ2-2	CSARDRTSGTNTGELFF	TGCAGTGCTAGAGATAGGACTAGCGGGACGAACACCGGGGAGCTGTTTTTT
few	TRBV20-1	TRBD2	TRBJ2-1	CSASGLAGVLNEQFF	TGCAGTGCTAGCGGACTAGCGGGAGTTCTGAATGAGCAGTTCTTC
few	TRBV5-1	TRBD1	TRBJ1-1	CASSHGQGLNTEAFF	TGCGCCAGCAGCCACGGACAGGGGCTCAACACTGAAGCTTTCTTT
many	TRBV6-2/TRBV6-3	NA	TRBJ2-1	CASSYGGYNEQFF	TGTGCCAGCAGTTACGGGGGCTACAATGAGCAGTTCTTC
NA	TRBV18	TRBD1	TRBJ2-3	CASSPLGQGFTDTQYF	TGTGCCAGCTCACCACTGGGACAGGGGTTCACAGATACGCAGTATTTT
many	TRBV12-3/TRBV12-4	NA	TRBJ2-7	CASSYTSEQYF	TGTGCCAGCAGTTATACGAGTGAGCAGTACTTC
NA	TRBV12-3/TRBV12-4	NA	TRBJ2-7	CASSRGTAREQYF	TGTGCCAGCAGCCGCGGGACGGCTCGGGAGCAGTACTTC
few	TRBV20-1	NA	TRBJ1-1	CSALVTGTRMNTEAFF	TGCAGTGCCCTCGTAACAGGAACAAGAATGAACACTGAAGCTTTCTTT
NA	TRBV7-2	TRBD1	TRBJ2-7	CASSSADRTGLREQYF	TGTGCCAGCAGCTCCGCGGATCGGACAGGCCTTCGGGAGCAGTACTTC
NA	TRBV21-1	NA	TRBJ1-2	CASSKPQGAFYGYTF	TGTGCCAGCAGCAAACCCCAGGGGGCCTTCTATGGCTACACCTTC
NA	TRBV7-9	NA	TRBJ2-1	CASSLGVYYNEQFF	TGTGCCAGCAGCTTAGGGGTGTACTACAATGAGCAGTTCTTC
NA	TRBV2	NA	TRBJ1-5	CASSVGAVNQPQHF	TGTGCCAGCAGTGTCGGGGCAGTTAATCAGCCCCAGCATTTT
NA	TRBV20-1	NA	TRBJ1-2	CSARLERTNYGYTF	TGCAGTGCTAGACTAGAACGGACTAACTATGGCTACACCTTC
NA	TRBV6-2/TRBV6-3	TRBD2	TRBJ2-1	CASSNLLAGSSYNEQFF	TGTGCCAGCAGTAACCTTTTAGCGGGGAGCTCCTACAATGAGCAGTTCTTC
NA	TRBV27	NA	TRBJ2-5	CASSLWWGFETQYF	TGTGCCAGCAGTTTATGGTGGGGGTTCGAGACCCAGTACTTC
NA	TRBV14	NA	TRBJ2-1	CASSPTYGHPVENEQFF	TGTGCCAGCAGCCCAACATATGGACACCCGGTGGAGAATGAGCAGTTCTTC
few	TRBV6-2/TRBV6-3	TRBD1	TRBJ1-2	CASSPRPRRDSGNYGYTF	TGTGCCAGCAGTCCCCGCCCCCGGAGGGACAGTGGGAACTATGGCTACACCTTC
NA	TRBV19	NA	TRBJ2-1	CASSIAGYNEQFF	TGTGCCAGTAGTATCGCGGGGTACAATGAGCAGTTCTTC
many	TRBV12-3/TRBV12-4	NA	TRBJ2-3	CASASTDTQYF	TGTGCCAGCGCCAGCACAGATACGCAGTATTTT
few	TRBV6-2/TRBV6-3	TRBD2	TRBJ2-1	CASSYSPSGGSYNEQFF	TGTGCCAGCAGTTACTCACCTAGCGGGGGTTCCTACAATGAGCAGTTCTTC
NA	TRBV11-3	TRBD2	TRBJ2-2	CASSERLAGSNTGELFF	TGTGCCAGCAGCGAGAGACTAGCGGGATCAAACACCGGGGAGCTGTTTTTT
few	TRBV6-1	NA	TRBJ1-5	CAGSYQGTSQPQHF	TGTGCCGGCTCTTATCAGGGGACTAGTCAGCCCCAGCATTTT
NA	TRBV7-9	NA	TRBJ2-3	CASSLGERMVDTQYF	TGTGCCAGCAGCTTAGGGGAGAGGATGGTAGATACGCAGTATTTT
few	TRBV27	NA	TRBJ2-1	CASSESGEWEQFF	TGTGCCAGCAGCGAGTCGGGAGAATGGGAGCAGTTCTTC
NA	TRBV5-1	TRBD2	TRBJ2-1	CASSLGSSGGPSSYNEQFF	TGCGCCAGCAGCTTGGGGTCTAGCGGGGGGCCTAGCTCCTACAATGAGCAGTTCTTC
NA	TRBV4-2	NA	TRBJ2-3	CASSQGGRLVGDTQYF	TGTGCCAGCAGCCAAGGGGGACGACTCGTGGGGGATACGCAGTATTTT
NA	TRBV5-1	TRBD1	TRBJ1-1	CASSLIRGDRVSTEAFF	TGCGCCAGCAGCTTGATCAGGGGAGACAGGGTTAGCACTGAAGCTTTCTTT
NA	TRBV7-9	NA	TRBJ2-7	CASSSQSSYEQYF	TGTGCCAGCAGCTCGCAAAGCTCCTACGAGCAGTACTTC